The 17 T cell receptor beta chains presented below share a single source sample, sequenced in a study of T cells after posttransplantation cyclophosphamide. Clones were read by immunoSEQ multiplex PCR, and TCRdb kept only the in-frame ones, dropping some. Of roughly 12,000 clones listed, around 96% are singletons. Sequences were obtained from naive CD8+ T cells sorted from PBMCs. The receptors originated from a man younger than 45 in good health and a related stem cell transplant donor.

The chain uses TRBV7-8 and TRBJ2-5, with 12 bases identical to TRBD2. V shed 5 bases and J 3 bases; nucleotides not matched to a gene: 4. The CDR3 extends over 15 amino acids. Germline values: CDR1 SGHVS, CDR2 FQNEAQ. The CDR3 spells CASSPRTSGKETQYF. The CDR3 nucleotides are TGTGCCAGCAGCCCCCGGACTAGCGGGAAAGAGACCCAGTACTTC. Filled out from reference TRBV7-8 and TRBJ2-5, the complete variable domain reads GAGVSQSPRYKVAKRGQDVALRCDPISGHVSLFWYQQALGQGPEFLTYFQNEAQLDKSGLPSDRFFAERPEGSVSTLKIQRTQQEDSAVYLCASSPRTSGKETQYFGPGTRLLVL.

This chain joins TRBV7-9 and TRBJ1-1; TRBD1 matches at 7 bases. V lost 3 bases, J lost 11 bases, and 3 bases stayed unmatched. CDR1 is SEHNR, CDR2 FQNEAQ, per germline (reference sequence). The CDR3 totals 11 residues. The CDR3 is CASSLGQKAFF. As DNA, the CDR3 is TGTGCCAGCAGCTTGGGACAGAAGGCTTTCTTT.

V gene TRBV2 combines with J gene TRBJ2-7; 10 bases map to TRBD1. Germline V gene lookup returns CDR1 SNHLY and CDR2 FYNNEI. The CDR3 is 16 residues long. V lost 4 bases and J lost 4; bases outside the gene matches: 10. CDR3 protein: CASSGAGQGVLYEQYF. CDR3 nucleotides: TGTGCCAGCAGTGGGGCAGGACAGGGGGTTTTGTACGAGCAGTACTTC.

CDR3 nucleotides: TGTGCCAGCAGCGTGGGGGCGGGGAACACTGAAGCTTTCTTT. It specifies CASSVGAGNTEAFF. V and J are TRBV9 and TRBJ1-1; a possible D gene is TRBD1 (6 bases). This CDR3 is built from 14 residues. The germline V gene encodes CDR1 SGDLS and CDR2 YYNGEE. V was trimmed by 2 bases and J by 1 base, leaving 9 bases between them.

This chain joins TRBV15 and TRBJ1-2; tentatively, D is TRBD1 (5 bases). CDR1 and CDR2 from the germline V gene are LNHNV and YYDKDF (reference sequence). This CDR3 region has 15 residues. V was pared by 7 bases and J by 8 bases, with 23 bases between. The CDR3 region is CATTKGEGVANGYTF. As DNA, the CDR3 is TGTGCCACCACCAAAGGGGAAGGGGTAGCAAACGGCTACACCTTC.

The chain couples TRBV7-6 to TRBJ2-5; 8 nucleotides agree with TRBD1. Germline CDR1 and CDR2: SGHVS and FNYEAQ. V lost 1 base, J lost 4 bases, and 5 bases stayed unmatched. The CDR3 runs 15 residues. The DNA for the CDR3 is TGTGCCAGCAGCTTAGTCAGGGGGCTGCCAGAGACCCAGTACTTC. This gives the protein CASSLVRGLPETQYF.

The chain carries TRBV4-1 and TRBJ2-1; 8 positions agree with TRBD2. V gave up 0 bases and J gave up 4 bases; unmatched junction bases: 5. This CDR3 contains 16 residues. Germline-derived CDR1 and CDR2 are MGHRA and YSYEKL. The CDR3 protein is CASSQDWRGEYNEQFF. The DNA for the CDR3 is TGCGCCAGCAGCCAAGATTGGCGGGGGGAGTACAATGAGCAGTTCTTC.

The rearrangement joins TRBV13 to TRBJ1-3; D is unresolved. In germline, CDR1 is PRHDT, CDR2 FYEKMQ (reference sequence). V lost 3 bases and J lost 0, with 6 bases in between. The CDR3 extends over 14 amino acids. The CDR3 is CASSFPDSGNTIYF. In DNA form, the CDR3 reads TGTGCCAGCAGCTTCCCAGACTCTGGAAACACCATATATTTT.

The V and J genes are TRBV28 and TRBJ1-2, with 8 bases lining up with TRBD1. The ends lost 3 bases at V and 7 bases at J; junction bases unmatched: 1. In germline, CDR1 is MDHEN, CDR2 SYDVKM. The CDR3 totals 12 residues. In nucleotides, the CDR3 is TGTGCCAGCAGTTTTGACAGGGGTGGCTACACCTTC. Translating gives CASSFDRGGYTF.

This chain joins TRBV7-3 and TRBJ2-3, with TRBD2 as a possible D gene (7 bases). This CDR3 comprises 14 residues. Germline CDR1 reads SGHTA; CDR2 reads FQGTGA. The V and J ends lost 1 base and 4 bases respectively, with 9 bases between them. The DNA for the CDR3 is TGTGCCAGCAGCTTAAGGGGGGGCGCAGATACGCAGTATTTT. This encodes CASSLRGGADTQYF.

The gene calls are TRBV9 and TRBJ2-2; TRBD2 might be the D (7 bases). V shed 3 bases and J shed 3 bases, with 15 bases lying between them. The CDR3 covers 16 residues. Germline V gene sequence: CDR1 SGDLS, CDR2 YYNGEE. The CDR3 coding sequence is TGTGCCAGCAGCGCCCCGGGGGAGGGGGACACCGGGGAGCTGTTTTTT. Residues: CASSAPGEGDTGELFF.

The rearrangement links TRBV7-2 to TRBJ2-1, with 8 bases that match TRBD2. V lost 1 base, J lost 8 bases, and 7 bases stayed unmatched. This CDR3 is built from 15 residues. Germline CDR1 reads SGHTA; CDR2 reads FQGNSA. In DNA, the CDR3 is TGTGCCAGCAGCTTAGTCGGGGGGGCCACGGATGAGCAGTTCTTC. Protein: CASSLVGGATDEQFF.

The rearrangement uses TRBV6-1 and TRBJ1-1; tentative D call: TRBD1 (5 bases). Between the trimmed V and J ends, which lost 10 bases and 1 base, there was a span of 10 bases. Germline-derived CDR1 and CDR2 are MNHNS and SASEGT. This CDR3 comprises 12 residues. In DNA, the CDR3 is TGTGCCATCGTAACAGGGAACACTGAAGCTTTCTTT. Amino acids: CAIVTGNTEAFF.

This clone was recorded once. CDR3 DNA: TGTGCTAGTGGCCCCCCAGGGGCTAATTACGAGCAGTACTTC. Its translation is CASGPPGANYEQYF. This chain links TRBV12-5 with TRBJ2-7; TRBD1 might be the D (6 bases). The germline CDR1 and CDR2 sequences are LGHNT and FRNRAP. Trimming shortened V by 6 bases and J by 4 bases, and 16 bases separated the two germline ends. This CDR3 has 14 residues.

The V gene is TRBV6-1, the J gene TRBJ2-7; possibly TRBD1 for D (5 bases). CDR1 and CDR2 (germline): MNHNS, SASEGT. V was shortened by 7 bases and J by 1 base, with 11 bases between the two germline ends. This CDR3 comprises 13 residues. The CDR3 protein is CASKWQGSYEQYF. The CDR3 DNA reads TGTGCCAGCAAATGGCAGGGTTCCTACGAGCAGTACTTC.

This chain joins TRBV6-1 and TRBJ2-2; TRBD1 matches 7 bases. The V gene end was trimmed by 10 bases and the J gene end by 2 bases; junction bases not matched to a gene: 4. The germline V gene has CDR1 MNHNS and CDR2 SASEGT. The CDR3 is made up of 13 amino acids. For the CDR3, the DNA is TGTGCCACTCGGGACAGCAACACCGGGGAGCTGTTTTTT. Translated: CATRDSNTGELFF.

The rearrangement uses TRBV5-1 and TRBJ2-1; D perhaps matches TRBD1 (5 bases). The CDR3 has 13 amino acids. Per the germline V gene, CDR1 is SGHRS and CDR2 is YFSETQ. V was shortened by 4 bases and J by 4 bases, with 9 bases between the two germline ends. CDR3: CASSLDRYNEQFF. Here the CDR3 DNA reads TGCGCCAGCAGCCTCGACAGATACAATGAGCAGTTCTTC.